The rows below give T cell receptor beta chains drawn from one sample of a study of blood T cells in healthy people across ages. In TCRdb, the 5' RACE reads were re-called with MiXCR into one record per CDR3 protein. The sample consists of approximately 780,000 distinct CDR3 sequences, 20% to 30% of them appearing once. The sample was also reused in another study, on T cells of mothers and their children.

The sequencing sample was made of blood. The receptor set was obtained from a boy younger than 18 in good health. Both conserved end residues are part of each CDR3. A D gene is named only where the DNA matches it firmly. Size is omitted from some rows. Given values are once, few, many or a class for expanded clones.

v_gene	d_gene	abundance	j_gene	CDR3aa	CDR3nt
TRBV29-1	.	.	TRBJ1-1	CSVEKGGRAFF	TGCAGCGTTGAAAAAGGAGGCAGGGCTTTCTTT
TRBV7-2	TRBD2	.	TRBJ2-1	CASSFLTSGDEQFF	TGTGCCAGCAGCTTTCTGACTAGCGGGGATGAGCAGTTCTTC
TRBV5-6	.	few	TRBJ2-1	CASSHRTVMNEQFF	TGTGCCAGCAGTCACCGGACGGTCATGAATGAGCAGTTCTTC
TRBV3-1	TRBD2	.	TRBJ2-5	CASSLWTSGEETQYF	TGTGCCAGCAGCCTCTGGACTAGCGGGGAAGAGACCCAGTACTTC
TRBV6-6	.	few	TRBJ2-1	CASSYGGGRFEQFF	TGTGCCAGCAGTTACGGAGGGGGGCGGTTTGAGCAGTTCTTC
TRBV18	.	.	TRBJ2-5	CASSPTAGPRETQYF	TGTGCCAGCTCACCAACGGCAGGGCCACGAGAGACCCAGTACTTC
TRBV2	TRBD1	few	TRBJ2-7	CASSETGTASYEQYF	TGTGCCAGCAGTGAAACTGGGACAGCCTCCTACGAGCAGTACTTC
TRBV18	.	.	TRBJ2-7	CASSPPPWQQLYEQYF	TGTGCCAGCTCACCACCTCCTTGGCAACAACTCTACGAGCAGTACTTC
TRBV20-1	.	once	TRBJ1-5	CSAAGTGNQPQHF	TGCAGTGCTGCCGGTACAGGAAATCAGCCCCAGCATTTT
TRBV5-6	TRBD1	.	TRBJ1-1	CASSRRTGEGEAFF	TGTGCCAGCAGCCGGAGGACAGGGGAGGGTGAAGCTTTCTTT
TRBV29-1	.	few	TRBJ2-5	CSVQVETQYF	TGCAGCGTGCAAGTTGAGACCCAGTACTTC
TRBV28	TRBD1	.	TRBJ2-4	CASSFGQGAYIQYF	TGTGCCAGCAGTTTCGGGCAGGGGGCCTACATTCAGTACTTC
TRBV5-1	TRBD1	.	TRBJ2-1	CASSLTGGSCNEQFF	TGCGCCAGCAGCTTGACAGGGGGATCGTGTAATGAGCAGTTCTTC
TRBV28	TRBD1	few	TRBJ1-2	CASSPGQAVKNYTF	TGTGCCAGCAGCCCCGGACAGGCAGTTAAGAACTACACCTTC
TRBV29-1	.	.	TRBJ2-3	CSANPTTDTQYF	TGCAGCGCCAACCCAACCACAGATACGCAGTATTTT
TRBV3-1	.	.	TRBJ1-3	CASSQERYTPREF	TGTGCCAGCAGCCAAGAGAGGTATACGCCAAGGGAATTT
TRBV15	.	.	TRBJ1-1	CATSSLRHTEAFF	TGTGCCACCAGCAGTCTCAGACACACTGAAGCTTTCTTT
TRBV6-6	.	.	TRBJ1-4	CASNPIPDEKLFF	TGTGCCAGCAATCCGATCCCCGATGAAAAACTGTTTTTT
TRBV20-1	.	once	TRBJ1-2	CSAESGQGYGYTF	TGCAGTGCCGAGAGTGGGCAGGGCTATGGCTACACCTTC
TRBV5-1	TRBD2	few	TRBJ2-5	CASSWGTSGPKETQYF	TGCGCCAGCAGCTGGGGGACTAGCGGGCCTAAAGAGACCCAGTACTTC
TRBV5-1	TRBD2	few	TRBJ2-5	CASSTSKKRGDQETQYF	TGCGCCAGCAGCACCTCTAAGAAGCGGGGGGACCAAGAGACCCAGTACTTC
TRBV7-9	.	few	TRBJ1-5	CASSARNQPQHF	TGTGCCAGCAGCGCTCGAAATCAGCCCCAGCATTTT
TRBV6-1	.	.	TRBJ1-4	CASVLDRLNEKLFF	TGTGCCAGCGTCCTAGACAGGCTAAATGAGAAACTGTTTTTT
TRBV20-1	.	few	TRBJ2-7	CSAYRGGTYEQYF	TGCAGTGCTTACAGGGGAGGCACCTACGAGCAGTACTTC
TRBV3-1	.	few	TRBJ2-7	CASSKNYEQYF	TGTGCCAGCAGCAAAAACTACGAGCAGTACTTC
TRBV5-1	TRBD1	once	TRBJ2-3	CASSGKQGSTDTQYF	TGCGCCAGCAGCGGAAAACAGGGGAGCACAGATACGCAGTATTTT
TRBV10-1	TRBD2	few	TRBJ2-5	CASSGPTGLAEETQYF	TGCGCCAGCAGTGGACCCACTGGACTAGCGGAAGAGACCCAGTACTTC
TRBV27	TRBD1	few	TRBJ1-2	CASRPLDREGGYTF	TGTGCCAGCAGACCTCTGGACAGGGAGGGAGGCTACACCTTC
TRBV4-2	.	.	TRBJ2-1	CASSQTLAAQQFF	TGTGCCAGCAGCCAGACCCTGGCGGCGCAGCAGTTCTTC
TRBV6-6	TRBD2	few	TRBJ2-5	CASSYWVAGDETQYF	TGTGCCAGCAGTTACTGGGTAGCGGGGGATGAGACCCAGTACTTC
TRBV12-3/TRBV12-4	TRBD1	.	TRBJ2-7	CASSFKGASFYEQYF	TGTGCCAGCAGCTTTAAGGGGGCCTCCTTCTACGAGCAGTACTTC
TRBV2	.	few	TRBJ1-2	CASSGRTGYGYTF	TGTGCCAGCAGTGGAAGGACGGGCTATGGCTACACCTTC
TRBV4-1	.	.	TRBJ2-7	CASSQDPRTGRADEQYF	TGCGCCAGCAGCCAAGATCCTCGTACGGGCAGGGCGGACGAGCAGTACTTC
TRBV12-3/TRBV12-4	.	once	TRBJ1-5	CASSLSPGTNQPQHF	TGTGCCAGCAGTTTATCGCCGGGTACCAATCAGCCCCAGCATTTT
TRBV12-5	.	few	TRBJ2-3	CASGLQPNSRFLDTQYF	TGTGCTAGTGGTTTACAACCCAATAGTAGGTTTTTGGATACGCAGTATTTT